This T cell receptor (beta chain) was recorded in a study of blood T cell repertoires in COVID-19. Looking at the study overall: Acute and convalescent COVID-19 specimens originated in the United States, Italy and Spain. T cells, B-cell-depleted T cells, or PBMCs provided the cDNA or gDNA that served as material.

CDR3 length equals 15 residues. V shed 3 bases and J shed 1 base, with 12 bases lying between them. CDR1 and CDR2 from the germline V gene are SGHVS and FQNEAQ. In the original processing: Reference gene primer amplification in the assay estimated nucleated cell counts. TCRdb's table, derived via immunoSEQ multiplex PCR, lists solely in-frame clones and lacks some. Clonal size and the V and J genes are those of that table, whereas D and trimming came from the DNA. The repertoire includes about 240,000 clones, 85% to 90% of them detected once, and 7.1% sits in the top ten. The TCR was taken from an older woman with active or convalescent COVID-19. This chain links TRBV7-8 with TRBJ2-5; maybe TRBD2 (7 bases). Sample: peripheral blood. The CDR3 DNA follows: TGTGCCAGCAGCTTGGCGGGGGCCCTCCAAGAGACCCAGTACTTC. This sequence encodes CASSLAGALQETQYF.